This T cell receptor beta chain stems from a study of T-cell reconstitution after alpha-beta-depleted transplantation in children. In this sample, this clonotype turned up many times. V was clipped by 5 bases and J by 6 bases, with 23 bases between them. The length of the CDR3 is 17 residues. Germline CDR1 is SGHAT and CDR2 is FQNNGV. As it was prepared, the TCRbeta library received unique molecular identifiers. TCRdb reprocessed the PCR reads via MiXCR and lists one record per CDR3 protein. Of under 450,000 distinct CDR3 sequences listed, more than 10% are singletons. This specimen consisted of PBMCs, obtained from the stem cell graft. The TCR comes from a human donor who donated a stem cell graft to a child with Fanconi anemia. This chain links TRBV11-2 with TRBJ2-1; D is unresolved. CDR3 sequence reads: CASSQSPQFGVPNEQFF. The CDR3 DNA is TGTGCCAGCAGCCAATCCCCCCAGTTTGGGGTCCCCAATGAGCAGTTCTTC. Variable domain in full (rest from reference TRBV11-2 and TRBJ2-1): EAGVAQSPRYKIIEKRQSVAFWCNPISGHATLYWYQQILGQGPKLLIQFQNNGVVDDSQLPKDRFSAERLKGVDSTLKIQPAKLEDSAVYLCASSQSPQFGVPNEQFFGPGTRLTVL.